The present entry profiles one TCR beta chain with its context. The antigen is undetermined. V lost 3 bases and J 4 bases, leaving 16 bases between the germline ends. The CDR3 covers 16 residues. Germline V gene data show CDR1 as LNHDA and CDR2 as SQIVND (reference sequence). Sequencing used immunoSEQ multiplex PCR; TCRdb keeps in-frame clones, though not all of them. This sample has tens of thousands of clones; 96% occur once, and the top ten carry roughly 1.7%. Time point defined: recipient sample about 28 days before transplant, after cytoreduction. The data are from a study of T cell clonotyping in hematopoietic cell transplantation. Broader study findings: Graft donor and pretransplant recipient Inverse Simpson Index values predicted broader posttransplant TCR diversity.

Sequenced here: peripheral blood mononuclear cells, sampled before stem cell transplant. V usage is TRBV19 and J usage is TRBJ1-5; possible D gene TRBD1, 6 bases. This sequence originates from a woman aged 45-65 years with acute myeloid leukemia. Some clones in this sample may be carry-over from other donors' samples. CDR3 coding DNA: TGTGCCAGTAGTATTAAGGGTAGGGGGGCAAATCAGCCCCAGCATTTT. This encodes CASSIKGRGANQPQHF.